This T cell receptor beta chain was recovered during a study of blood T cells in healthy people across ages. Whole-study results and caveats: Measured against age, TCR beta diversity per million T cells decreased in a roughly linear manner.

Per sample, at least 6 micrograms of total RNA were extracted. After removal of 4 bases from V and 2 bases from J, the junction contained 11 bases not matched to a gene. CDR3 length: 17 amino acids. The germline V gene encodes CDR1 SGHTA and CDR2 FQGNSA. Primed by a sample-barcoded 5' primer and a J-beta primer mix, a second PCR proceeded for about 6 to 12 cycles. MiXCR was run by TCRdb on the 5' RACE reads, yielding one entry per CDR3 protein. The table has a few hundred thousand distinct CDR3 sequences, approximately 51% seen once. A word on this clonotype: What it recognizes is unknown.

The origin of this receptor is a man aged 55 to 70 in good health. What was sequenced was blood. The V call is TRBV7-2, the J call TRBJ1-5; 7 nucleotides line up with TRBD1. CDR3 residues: CASSSATQGLRNQPQHF. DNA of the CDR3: TGTGCCAGCAGCTCCGCAACACAGGGGCTTCGCAATCAGCCCCAGCATTTT. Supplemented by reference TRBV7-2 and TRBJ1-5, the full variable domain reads GAGVSQSPSNKVTEKGKDVELRCDPISGHTALYWYRQSLGQGLEFLIYFQGNSAPDKSGLPSDRFSAERTGGSVSTLTIQRTQQEDSAVYLCASSSATQGLRNQPQHFGDGTRLSIL.